This T cell receptor beta chain emerged from a study of T cells in women clearing cervical HPV infection. The CDR3 is 16 amino acids. Germline V gene sequence: CDR1 ENHRY, CDR2 SYGVKD. Each participant carried one incident cervical HPV16 infection only. Some clones are missing from TCRdb's copy, which holds only in-frame ones; the method was immunoSEQ multiplex PCR. The sample holds around 39,000 clones. To note about this clone: The CDR3 end is not reached by the read, which stops 3 residues before it; the germline J gene fills it in.

This chain joins TRBV10-3 and TRBJ2-4; 12 positions agree with TRBD1. The origin of this receptor is a woman between 18 and 70 years old with a cervical HPV16 infection that either progressed to CIN3+ or cleared (not recorded which). Sequencing was done on a sample of blood buffy coat. The CDR3 is CAIRPGQGASNYGQYF. The part of the CDR3 DNA that was read is TGTGCCATCCGACCGGGACAGGGGGCATCTAACTATGGT.